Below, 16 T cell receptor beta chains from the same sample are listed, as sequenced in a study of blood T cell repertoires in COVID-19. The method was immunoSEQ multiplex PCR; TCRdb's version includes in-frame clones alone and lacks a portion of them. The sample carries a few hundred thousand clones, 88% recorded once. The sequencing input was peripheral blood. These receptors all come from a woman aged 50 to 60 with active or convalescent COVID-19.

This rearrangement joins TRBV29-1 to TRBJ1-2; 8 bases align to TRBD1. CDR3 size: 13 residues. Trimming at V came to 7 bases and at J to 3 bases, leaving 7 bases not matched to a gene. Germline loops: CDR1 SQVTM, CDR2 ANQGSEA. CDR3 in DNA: TGCAGCGCCACAGGGGGAGGGGACTATGGCTACACCTTC. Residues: CSATGGGDYGYTF. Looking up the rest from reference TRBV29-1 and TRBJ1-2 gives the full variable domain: SAVISQKPSRDICQRGTSLTIQCQVDSQVTMMFWYRQQPGQSLTLIATANQGSEATYESGFVIDKFPISRPNLTFSTLTVSNMSPEDSSIYLCSATGGGDYGYTFGSGTRLTVV.

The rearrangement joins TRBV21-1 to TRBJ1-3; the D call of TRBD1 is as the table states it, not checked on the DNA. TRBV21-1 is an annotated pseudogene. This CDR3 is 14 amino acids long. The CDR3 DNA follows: TGTGCCAGCAGCACCGGGACAGCTGGAAACACCATATATTTT. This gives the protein CASSTGTAGNTIYF.

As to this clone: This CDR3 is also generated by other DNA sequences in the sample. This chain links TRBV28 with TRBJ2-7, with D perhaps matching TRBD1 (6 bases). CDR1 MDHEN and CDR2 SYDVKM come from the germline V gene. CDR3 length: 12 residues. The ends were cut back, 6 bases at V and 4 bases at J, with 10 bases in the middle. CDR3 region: CASRLQGYEQYF. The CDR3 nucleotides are TGTGCCAGCAGATTACAGGGATACGAGCAGTACTTC.

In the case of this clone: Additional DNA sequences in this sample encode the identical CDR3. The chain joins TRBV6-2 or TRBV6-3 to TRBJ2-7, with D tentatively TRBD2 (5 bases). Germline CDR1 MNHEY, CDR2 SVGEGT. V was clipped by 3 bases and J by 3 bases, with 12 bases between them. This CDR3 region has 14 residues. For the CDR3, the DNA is TGTGCCAGCAGTTATAAAAACCGGGACTACGAGCAGTACTTC. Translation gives CASSYKNRDYEQYF.

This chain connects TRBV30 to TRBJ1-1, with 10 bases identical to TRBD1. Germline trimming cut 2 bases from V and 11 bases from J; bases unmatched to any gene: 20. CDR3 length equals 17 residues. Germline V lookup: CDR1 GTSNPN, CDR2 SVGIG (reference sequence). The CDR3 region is CAWSSSRDRGPDLGAFF. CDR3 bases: TGTGCCTGGAGTTCATCTCGGGACAGGGGCCCCGATTTGGGCGCTTTCTTT.

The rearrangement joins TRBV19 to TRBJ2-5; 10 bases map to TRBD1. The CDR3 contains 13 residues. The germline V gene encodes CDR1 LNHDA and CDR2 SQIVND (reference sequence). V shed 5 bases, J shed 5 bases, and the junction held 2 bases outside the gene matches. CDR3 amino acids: CASSDRGRETQYF. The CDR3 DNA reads TGTGCCAGTAGTGACAGGGGGCGGGAGACCCAGTACTTC.

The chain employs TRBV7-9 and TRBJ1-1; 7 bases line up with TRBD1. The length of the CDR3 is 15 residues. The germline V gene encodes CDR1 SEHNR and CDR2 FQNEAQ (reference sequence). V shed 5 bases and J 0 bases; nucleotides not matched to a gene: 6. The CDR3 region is CASSRTTGLNTEAFF. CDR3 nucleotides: TGTGCCAGCAGCCGCACGACAGGGTTGAACACTGAAGCTTTCTTT.

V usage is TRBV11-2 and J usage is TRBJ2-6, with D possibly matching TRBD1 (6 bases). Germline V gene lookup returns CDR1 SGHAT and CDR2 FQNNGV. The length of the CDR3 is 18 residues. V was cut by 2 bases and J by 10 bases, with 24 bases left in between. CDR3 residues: CASSLPPGAGVGKNVLTF. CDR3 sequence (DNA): TGTGCCAGCAGCTTACCGCCTGGGGCAGGGGTAGGGAAGAACGTCCTGACTTTC.

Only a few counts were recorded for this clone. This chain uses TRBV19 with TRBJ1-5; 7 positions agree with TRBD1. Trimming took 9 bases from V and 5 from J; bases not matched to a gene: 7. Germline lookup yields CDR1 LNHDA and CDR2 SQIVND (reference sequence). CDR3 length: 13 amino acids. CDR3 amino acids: CARLRGRDQPQHF. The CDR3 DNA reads TGTGCCAGACTTAGGGGGCGCGATCAGCCCCAGCATTTT.

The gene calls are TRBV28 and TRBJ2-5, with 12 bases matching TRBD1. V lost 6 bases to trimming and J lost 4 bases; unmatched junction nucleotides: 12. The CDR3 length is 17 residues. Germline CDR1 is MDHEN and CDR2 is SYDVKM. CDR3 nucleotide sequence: TGTGCCAGCAGCTCCCCCGGGACAGGGGGCCGGTCAGAGACCCAGTACTTC. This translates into CASSSPGTGGRSETQYF.

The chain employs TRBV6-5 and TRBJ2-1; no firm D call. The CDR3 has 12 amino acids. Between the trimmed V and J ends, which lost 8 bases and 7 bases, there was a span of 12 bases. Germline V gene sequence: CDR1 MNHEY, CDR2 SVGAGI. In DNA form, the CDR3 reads TGTGCCAGCGGTAGATCTCCGAATGAGCAGTTCTTC. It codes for CASGRSPNEQFF.

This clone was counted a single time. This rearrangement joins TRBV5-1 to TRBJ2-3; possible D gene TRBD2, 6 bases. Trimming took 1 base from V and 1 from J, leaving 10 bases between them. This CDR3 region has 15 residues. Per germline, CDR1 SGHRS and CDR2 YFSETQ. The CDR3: CASSLRWGGTDTQYF. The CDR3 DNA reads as TGCGCCAGCAGCTTGCGCTGGGGGGGCACAGATACGCAGTATTTT.

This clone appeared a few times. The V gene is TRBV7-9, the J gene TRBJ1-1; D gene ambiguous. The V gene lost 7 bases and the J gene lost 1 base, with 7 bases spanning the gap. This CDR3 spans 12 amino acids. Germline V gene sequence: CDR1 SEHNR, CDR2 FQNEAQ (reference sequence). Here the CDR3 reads CASTRRNTEAFF. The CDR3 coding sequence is TGTGCCAGCACGAGGAGGAACACTGAAGCTTTCTTT. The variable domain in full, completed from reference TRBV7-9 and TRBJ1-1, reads DTGVSQNPRHKITKRGQNVTFRCDPISEHNRLYWYRQTLGQGPEFLTYFQNEAQLEKSRLLSDRFSAERPKGSFSTLEIQRTEQGDSAMYLCASTRRNTEAFFGQGTRLTVV.

As DNA, the CDR3 is TGTGCCAGCAGCACCCCGGCCCCACGGGACAGGTTTATCCCTCTGGCCAAAAACATTCAGTACTTC. This gives the protein CASSTPAPRDRFIPLAKNIQYF. The chain uses TRBV21-1 and TRBJ2-4; TRBD1 reflects the table's D call only, with no check against the DNA. TRBV21-1 is a pseudogene segment. The CDR3 is 22 amino acids.

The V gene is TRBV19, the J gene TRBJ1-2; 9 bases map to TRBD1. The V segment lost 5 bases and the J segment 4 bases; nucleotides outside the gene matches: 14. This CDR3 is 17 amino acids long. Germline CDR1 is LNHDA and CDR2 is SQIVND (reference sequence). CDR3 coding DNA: TGTGCCAGTAGTTCCGCCGGGACAGGGATTGGAGGCTATGGCTACACCTTC. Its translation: CASSSAGTGIGGYGYTF.

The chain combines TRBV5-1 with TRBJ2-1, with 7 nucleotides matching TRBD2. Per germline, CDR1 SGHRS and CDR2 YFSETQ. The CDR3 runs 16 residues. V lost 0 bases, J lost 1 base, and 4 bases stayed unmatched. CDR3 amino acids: CASSLGLAPSYNEQFF. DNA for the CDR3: TGCGCCAGCAGCTTGGGACTAGCCCCGTCCTACAATGAGCAGTTCTTC.